The sequence of this T cell receptor beta chain was determined in a study of T cell repertoires in cytomegalovirus infection. Study results and limitations: Dominating the ex vivo response were HLA-C-restricted CMV-specific TCR beta clonotypes.

Per the germline V gene, CDR1 is LGHNA and CDR2 is YSLEER. The CDR3 contains 19 residues. Trimming stripped 1 base from V and 5 bases from J, with 23 bases between. Via MiXCR, TCRdb re-called the reads, giving one row per CDR3 protein. The profile covers 600,000 to 800,000 distinct CDR3 sequences, with 20% to 30% appearing a single time and 7% to 9% taken by the ten largest. This clonotype has a handful of counts. Its target is not known. Sample: CD8+ T cells from PBMCs. This receptor was obtained from a human donor in good health (CMV status not recorded). Some clones in this sample may be carry-over from other donors' samples. The chain recombines TRBV4-3 with TRBJ1-4; possibly TRBD1 for D (5 bases). The CDR3 sequence: CASSQAHLGLGTRNEKLFF. The CDR3 DNA is TGCGCCAGCAGCCAAGCCCACCTCGGCCTCGGGACCAGGAATGAAAAACTGTTTTTT.